The present entry profiles one T cell receptor (beta chain) with its context. Some clones are missing from TCRdb's copy, which holds only in-frame ones; the method was immunoSEQ multiplex PCR. This repertoire shows about 280,000 clones, approximately 83% found once; its top ten account for 9.4%. Germline CDR1 MNHEY, CDR2 SMNVEV (reference sequence). This CDR3 has 14 residues. Between the trimmed V and J ends, which lost 5 bases and 6 bases, there was a span of 14 bases. This specimen belongs to a study of blood T cell repertoires in COVID-19. Study at large: Specimens from acute and convalescent COVID-19 originated in the United States, Italy and Spain.

The sequence was collected from a woman aged 45-65 years who had recovered from COVID-19. This sequence joins TRBV27 and TRBJ1-5; tentative D call: TRBD1 (6 bases). The sample taken for sequencing was peripheral blood. The CDR3 bases are TGTGCCAGCAGTGTGACAGGTGGCGGTCAGCCCCAGCATTTT. It codes for CASSVTGGGQPQHF.